These 22 T cell receptor beta chains originate from one sample sequenced in a study of OX40 agonist ivuxolimab in advanced cancers. Clones were sequenced by immunoSEQ multiplex PCR, and TCRdb holds only the in-frame ones, with some missing. The top ten clones hold about 3.7% of a sample with more than 45,000 clones, 70% to 85% of them seen once. Sequences were derived from CD4+ or CD8+ T cells sorted from blood, sampled in a trial of the OX40 agonist ivuxolimab. These receptors were taken from an adult with an advanced solid tumor such as melanoma, head and neck, liver or kidney cancer.

The chain uses TRBV30 and TRBJ1-3, with a possible D match to TRBD1 (6 bases). The CDR3 length is 15 residues. Germline lookup yields CDR1 GTSNPN and CDR2 SVGIG (reference sequence). V lost 7 bases and J 2 bases, leaving 18 bases between the germline ends. CDR3 region: CAYTKGGTPGNTIYF. The CDR3 region has the DNA TGTGCCTACACCAAAGGGGGAACGCCTGGAAACACCATATATTTT.

The J gene is TRBJ1-2, the V gene TRBV28; a weak D match, TRBD1 (5 bases). Germline CDR1 is MDHEN and CDR2 is SYDVKM. The CDR3 consists of 14 residues. Trimming cost V 6 bases and J 8 bases, with 19 bases left between them. Here the CDR3 DNA reads TGTGCCAGCAGGTCTACCGGGACCCCGGGCGGCTACACCTTC. Translation: CASRSTGTPGGYTF.

The rearrangement joins TRBV28 to TRBJ1-3, with D hard to call. CDR1 is MDHEN and CDR2 is SYDVKM in the germline V gene. Trimming left V 5 bases short and J 0 bases short, with 20 bases between. The CDR3 sequence is 18 residues long. The CDR3 sequence: CASSHTPHPRASGNTIYF. The CDR3 DNA is TGTGCCAGCAGTCATACACCTCATCCAAGGGCCTCTGGAAACACCATATATTTT.

V usage is TRBV21-1 and J usage is TRBJ2-2; TRBD1 is the table's D call, not checked against the DNA. TRBV21-1 is annotated as a pseudogene. The CDR3 runs to 17 residues. The CDR3 here is CASSKGQGQVDTGELFF. Here the CDR3 DNA reads TGTGCCAGCAGCAAGGGGCAGGGGCAGGTGGACACCGGGGAGCTGTTTTTT.

Within the sample, this clone is medium-sized (0.01 to 0.1%). The genes are TRBV29-1 and TRBJ2-2; no firm D call. This CDR3 region has 12 residues. V was clipped by 4 bases and J by 1 base, with 4 bases between them. Germline values: CDR1 SQVTM, CDR2 ANQGSEA. The CDR3 nucleotides are TGCAGCGTTGGCAAGAACACCGGGGAGCTGTTTTTT. This gives the protein CSVGKNTGELFF.

The J gene is TRBJ1-2, the V gene TRBV27; 10 positions match TRBD1. The length of the CDR3 is 14 residues. V lost 0 bases and J lost 7; bases outside the gene matches: 2. CDR1 and CDR2 (germline): MNHEY, SMNVEV (reference sequence). CDR3 coding DNA: TGTGCCAGCAGTTTATCGGGGACAGGGGCTGGCTACACCTTC. Its protein product is CASSLSGTGAGYTF.

This chain connects TRBV7-9 to TRBJ2-7; D is unclear. V shed 5 bases and J shed 2 bases, with 4 bases lying between them. This CDR3 contains 11 residues. The germline CDR1 and CDR2 sequences are SEHNR and FQNEAQ (reference sequence). The CDR3 here is CASSAPYEQYF. For the CDR3, the DNA is TGTGCCAGCAGCGCGCCCTACGAGCAGTACTTC.

The gene calls are TRBV5-1 and TRBJ1-4; possible D gene TRBD1, 5 bases. CDR1 and CDR2 from the germline V gene are SGHRS and YFSETQ. The CDR3 length is 14 residues. V lost 0 bases, J lost 5 bases, and 8 bases lay in between. The CDR3 sequence: CASSLAAGNEKLFF. Written as DNA, the CDR3 is TGCGCCAGCAGCTTGGCAGCAGGGAATGAAAAACTGTTTTTT.

The chain recombines TRBV7-9 with TRBJ2-2; D is unresolved. Per the germline V gene, CDR1 is SEHNR and CDR2 is FQNEAQ (reference sequence). V lost 5 bases, J lost 6 bases, and 19 bases lay in between. The CDR3 has 16 amino acids. CDR3 in amino acids: CASSHTFNNVPGELFF. The CDR3 bases are TGTGCCAGCAGCCACACTTTTAATAACGTCCCCGGGGAGCTGTTTTTT.

This chain uses TRBV7-2 with TRBJ1-6, with D perhaps matching TRBD1 (6 bases). The CDR3 has 13 amino acids. Germline lookup yields CDR1 SGHTA and CDR2 FQGNSA. Trimming took 5 bases from V and 6 from J, leaving 8 bases between them. The CDR3 DNA reads TGTGCCAGCAGCGTACAGGGTAATTCACCCCTCCACTTT. This sequence encodes CASSVQGNSPLHF. Variable domain in full (rest from reference TRBV7-2 and TRBJ1-6): GAGVSQSPSNKVTEKGKDVELRCDPISGHTALYWYRQSLGQGLEFLIYFQGNSAPDKSGLPSDRFSAERTGGSVSTLTIQRTQQEDSAVYLCASSVQGNSPLHFGNGTRLTVT.

The rearrangement joins TRBV5-1 to TRBJ2-7; weak D call: TRBD1 (6 bases). V lost 4 bases and J 3 bases, leaving 11 bases between the germline ends. Per the germline V gene, CDR1 is SGHRS and CDR2 is YFSETQ. CDR3 length equals 13 residues. For the CDR3, the DNA is TGCGCCAGCAGCCCGGACAGCCTCTACGAGCAGTACTTC. The encoded protein is CASSPDSLYEQYF.

This chain joins TRBV6-1 and TRBJ1-2; D is unclear. The CDR3 runs 12 residues. The germline V and J ends were trimmed by 8 bases and 7 bases, with 14 bases remaining between them. Per germline, CDR1 MNHNS and CDR2 SASEGT. The CDR3 sequence: CASFEVSGGYTF. CDR3 bases: TGTGCCAGCTTCGAGGTCAGTGGTGGCTACACCTTC.

The rearrangement links TRBV4-3 to TRBJ2-3, with 11 bases lining up with TRBD2. The CDR3 is 18 residues long. The junction had 5 bases not matched to a gene; V was cut back by 0 bases and J by 0 bases. Germline values: CDR1 LGHNA, CDR2 YSLEER. CDR3 loop: CASSQEGLAGGSTDTQYF. CDR3 nucleotides: TGCGCCAGCAGCCAAGAGGGTCTAGCGGGGGGCAGCACAGATACGCAGTATTTT.

The chain carries TRBV7-9 and TRBJ2-4, with 7 bases identical to TRBD2. The CDR3 loop spans 16 amino acids. Germline CDR1 reads SEHNR; CDR2 reads FQNEAQ (reference sequence). V dropped 1 base and J dropped 5; count of bases not matched to a gene: 8. CDR3 region: CASSLGSGAPQNIQYF. The CDR3 nucleotides read TGTGCCAGCAGCTTAGGCAGCGGGGCCCCCCAAAACATTCAGTACTTC.

J is TRBJ2-2 and V is TRBV11-2; no reliable D call. Germline lookup yields CDR1 SGHAT and CDR2 FQNNGV. The germline V and J ends were trimmed by 0 bases and 1 base, with 0 bases remaining between them. The CDR3 sequence is 13 residues long. The CDR3 spells CASSLENTGELFF. The CDR3 DNA follows: TGTGCCAGCAGCTTAGAGAACACCGGGGAGCTGTTTTTT.

The chain joins TRBV11-2 to TRBJ1-5, with D possibly being TRBD1 (5 bases). The CDR3 runs to 15 residues. CDR1 and CDR2 (germline): SGHAT, FQNNGV. The V end was cut by 5 bases, the J end by 0 bases, with 11 bases between. For the CDR3, the DNA is TGTGCCAGCAGCCCGGGACCTTATAGCAATCAGCCCCAGCATTTT. It translates to CASSPGPYSNQPQHF.

The chain combines TRBV29-1 with TRBJ1-1, with no clear D. The CDR3 contains 15 residues. In germline, CDR1 is SQVTM, CDR2 ANQGSEA. V shed 2 bases and J shed 1 base, with 14 bases lying between them. The CDR3 nucleotides are TGCAGCGTTGAACTTTCCGGGCTTGCGAACACTGAAGCTTTCTTT. Protein: CSVELSGLANTEAFF.

V and J are TRBV5-1 and TRBJ2-1; perhaps TRBD2 as D (6 bases). Germline values: CDR1 SGHRS, CDR2 YFSETQ. The ends were cut back, 0 bases at V and 6 bases at J, with 10 bases in the middle. The CDR3 has 14 residues. CDR3 nucleotides: TGCGCCAGCAGCTTGGACCCCGGGGGCAATGAGCAGTTCTTC. Protein product: CASSLDPGGNEQFF.

The J gene is TRBJ2-1, the V gene TRBV11-2; tentatively, D is TRBD2 (6 bases). From germline, CDR1 is SGHAT and CDR2 FQNNGV. This CDR3 has 15 residues. Trimming shortened V by 0 bases and J by 10 bases, and 16 bases separated the two germline ends. CDR3 nucleotides: TGTGCCAGCAGCTTAGATCGCATTAGCGGTGACGAGCAGTTCTTC. Translated, it gives CASSLDRISGDEQFF.

The chain has TRBV6-5 and TRBJ2-2, with 7 bases matching TRBD2. The germline V gene has CDR1 MNHEY and CDR2 SVGAGI. This CDR3 region has 15 residues. V was pared by 4 bases and J by 6 bases, with 8 bases of the junction left unmatched. The CDR3 DNA reads as TGTGCCAGCAGTTCACGGAAGGCGGGAGCCGGGGAGCTGTTTTTT. Its translation is CASSSRKAGAGELFF.

The rearrangement links TRBV11-2 to TRBJ1-2; D is unresolved. Germline V gene lookup returns CDR1 SGHAT and CDR2 FQNNGV. The CDR3 spans 13 residues. Trimming pared 0 bases from V and 8 bases from J, leaving 10 bases between. CDR3 loop: CASSLEPTPGYTF. Written as DNA, the CDR3 is TGTGCCAGCAGCTTAGAACCCACCCCGGGCTACACCTTC.

The chain uses TRBV11-2 and TRBJ2-7; 7 nucleotides agree with TRBD2. With 1 base clipped from V and 2 bases from J, the junction kept 2 bases outside the gene matches. This CDR3 contains 14 residues. Germline CDR1 is SGHAT and CDR2 is FQNNGV. CDR3 loop: CASSLGGSTYEQYF. CDR3 bases: TGTGCCAGCAGCTTAGGCGGGAGTACCTACGAGCAGTACTTC.